The next 16 T cell receptor beta chains were all read from a single sample in a study of T cell responses to AZD1222 COVID-19 vaccine. Some clones are missing from TCRdb's copy, which holds only in-frame ones; the method was immunoSEQ multiplex PCR. The sample lists some 81,000 clones, 80% to 90% occurring once. Specimen: peripheral blood, collected 28 days after the second AZD1222 dose. The receptor set was obtained from an adult who received the AZD1222 COVID-19 vaccine.

The J gene is TRBJ2-2, the V gene TRBV30; 7 nucleotides align to TRBD1. V lost 2 bases, J lost 2 bases, and 14 bases stayed unmatched. Germline CDR1 reads GTSNPN; CDR2 reads SVGIG (reference sequence). There are 18 residues in the CDR3. The CDR3 spells CAWSLTGANGDNTGELFF. CDR3 bases: TGTGCCTGGAGTCTCACAGGGGCCAACGGGGATAACACCGGGGAGCTGTTTTTT.

The chain joins TRBV19 to TRBJ2-1; D is ambiguous. Germline V gene lookup returns CDR1 LNHDA and CDR2 SQIVND (reference sequence). The length of the CDR3 is 14 residues. Deletions cut 1 base from V and 8 bases from J, with 12 bases between. The CDR3 reads CASSIALRAYEQFF. CDR3 sequence (DNA): TGTGCCAGTAGTATAGCGCTTAGGGCGTATGAGCAGTTCTTC.

The chain joins TRBV4-2 to TRBJ2-7, with D unresolved. The V gene's germline CDR1 is LGHNA and CDR2 YNFKEQ. V lost 1 base to trimming and J lost 1 base, with 5 bases between them. The CDR3 has 13 amino acids. CDR3 nucleotides: TGTGCCAGCAGCCAAGGCGCTTCCTACGAGCAGTACTTC. Translated: CASSQGASYEQYF.

In DNA form, the CDR3 reads TGTGCCAGTAGTATTCAGGAGCGGAGGCTAGCGGGGGGGAGCACAGATACGCAGTATTTT. Protein product: CASSIQERRLAGGSTDTQYF. The chain uses TRBV19 and TRBJ2-3, with 12 bases matching TRBD2. With 3 bases clipped from V and 0 bases from J, the junction kept 13 bases outside the gene matches. This CDR3 spans 20 amino acids. Germline V lookup: CDR1 LNHDA, CDR2 SQIVND (reference sequence).

Only one count was recorded for this clone. The chain carries TRBV28 and TRBJ2-1; 7 bases agree with TRBD2. The CDR3 sequence is 13 residues long. Trimming took 6 bases from V and 9 from J; bases not matched to a gene: 8. Germline V gene data show CDR1 as MDHEN and CDR2 as SYDVKM. As DNA, the CDR3 is TGTGCCAGCAGGATAATAGCGGGCGGTGAGCAGTTCTTC. Translation gives CASRIIAGGEQFF. The whole variable domain, filled in from reference TRBV28 and TRBJ2-1, reads DVKVTQSSRYLVKRTGEKVFLECVQDMDHENMFWYRQDPGLGLRLIYFSYDVKMKEKGDIPEGYSVSREKKERFSLILESASTNQTSMYLCASRIIAGGEQFFGPGTRLTVL.

The chain uses TRBV25-1 and TRBJ1-2; D remains ambiguous. CDR3 size: 14 residues. Germline loops: CDR1 MGHDK, CDR2 SYGVNS. V was cut by 0 bases and J by 5 bases, with 10 bases left in between. Here the CDR3 reads CASSEYEGGYGYTF. The CDR3 DNA reads TGTGCCAGCAGTGAATATGAGGGAGGGTATGGCTACACCTTC.

V and J are TRBV28 and TRBJ1-2; D is possibly TRBD1 (5 bases). The germline V and J ends were trimmed by 7 bases and 8 bases, with 20 bases remaining between them. Germline loops: CDR1 MDHEN, CDR2 SYDVKM. This CDR3 has 14 residues. CDR3 protein: CASTRGGSPGGYTF. The CDR3 DNA is TGTGCCAGCACCCGAGGTGGCAGCCCAGGGGGCTACACCTTC.

This chain uses TRBV10-3 with TRBJ2-7, with TRBD2 matching over 13 bases. Germline V gene data show CDR1 as ENHRY and CDR2 as SYGVKD. The CDR3 length is 17 residues. The V segment lost 4 bases and the J segment 7 bases; nucleotides outside the gene matches: 13. The CDR3 DNA is TGTGCCATCAGTGCACGGACTAGCGGGAGTACCTTGGGGGAGCAGTACTTC. The encoded protein is CAISARTSGSTLGEQYF.

The chain combines TRBV29-1 with TRBJ1-2; D is undetermined. There are 12 residues in the CDR3. Germline CDR1 reads SQVTM; CDR2 reads ANQGSEA. V lost 2 bases, J lost 4 bases, and 8 bases lay in between. CDR3 in amino acids: CSVELGGYGYTF. DNA of the CDR3: TGCAGCGTTGAACTGGGAGGCTATGGCTACACCTTC.

The chain is built from TRBV3-1 (or the pseudogene TRBV3-2) and TRBJ1-4; D remains unclear. This CDR3 comprises 14 residues. V lost 1 base and J 6 bases, leaving 9 bases between the germline ends. Germline V lookup: CDR1 LGHDT, CDR2 YNNKEL (reference sequence). The CDR3 loop is CASSQGVEDEKLFF. In nucleotides, the CDR3 is TGTGCCAGCAGCCAAGGGGTGGAGGATGAAAAACTGTTTTTT.

The rearrangement joins TRBV2 to TRBJ2-5, with 14 bases fitting TRBD2. Trimming cost V 6 bases and J 2 bases; bases outside gene matches: 8. CDR3 length: 17 residues. Looked up from germline, CDR1 is SNHLY and CDR2 is FYNNEI. CDR3 in DNA: TGTGCCAGCAGGGCGTTGGGACTAGCGGGAGTACAAGAGACCCAGTACTTC. Its translation is CASRALGLAGVQETQYF.

The rearrangement links TRBV7-6 to TRBJ2-1, with D possibly TRBD2 on 6 matching bases. This CDR3 spans 12 amino acids. Germline assignment: CDR1 SGHVS and CDR2 FNYEAQ. V lost 4 bases and J lost 13, with 14 bases in between. As DNA, the CDR3 is TGTGCCAGCAGCTCCACTAGCCCTAACCAGTTCTTC. It encodes CASSSTSPNQFF.

The gene calls are TRBV4-3 and TRBJ2-5; D is possibly TRBD2 (5 bases). V was trimmed by 4 bases and J by 1 base, leaving 16 bases between them. Germline CDR1 LGHNA, CDR2 YSLEER. The CDR3 has 16 amino acids. The CDR3 DNA reads TGCGCCAGCAGCCGAATCCTCGAGGGCATCCAAGAGACCCAGTACTTC. Amino acids: CASSRILEGIQETQYF.

The chain links TRBV27 to TRBJ1-1; 9 nucleotides match TRBD1. V dropped 3 bases and J dropped 5; count of bases not matched to a gene: 7. The CDR3 is made up of 15 amino acids. CDR1 and CDR2 (germline): MNHEY, SMNVEV (reference sequence). The CDR3 loop reads CASSLSGTGITEAFF. CDR3 bases: TGTGCCAGCAGTTTGTCCGGGACAGGGATTACTGAAGCTTTCTTT.

V is TRBV2 and J is TRBJ1-2; 12 bases match TRBD1. The germline CDR1 and CDR2 sequences are SNHLY and FYNNEI. The CDR3 consists of 13 residues. V shed 7 bases and J 12 bases; nucleotides not matched to a gene: 9. As DNA, the CDR3 is TGTGCCAGCACCGAGGAGGGACAGGGGGCCCACACCTTC. This sequence encodes CASTEEGQGAHTF.

This rearrangement joins TRBV6-5 to TRBJ2-7, with 12 bases lining up with TRBD2. After removal of 6 bases from V and 3 bases from J, the junction contained 3 bases not matched to a gene. Germline CDR1 is MNHEY and CDR2 is SVGAGI. The CDR3 runs to 14 residues. The chain's CDR3 is CASSRTSGDYEQYF. The CDR3 coding sequence is TGTGCCAGCAGCCGGACTAGCGGGGACTACGAGCAGTACTTC.